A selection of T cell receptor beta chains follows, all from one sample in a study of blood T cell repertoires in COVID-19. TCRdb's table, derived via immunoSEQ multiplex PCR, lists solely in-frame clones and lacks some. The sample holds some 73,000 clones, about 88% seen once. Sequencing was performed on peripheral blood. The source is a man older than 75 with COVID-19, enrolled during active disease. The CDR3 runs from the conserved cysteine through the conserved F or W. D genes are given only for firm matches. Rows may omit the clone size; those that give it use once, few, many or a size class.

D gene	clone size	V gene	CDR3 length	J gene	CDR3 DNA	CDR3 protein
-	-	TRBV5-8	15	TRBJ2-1	TGTGCCAGCAGCCCGGAGCAGTGGCAAGTCAATGAGCAGTTCTTC	CASSPEQWQVNEQFF
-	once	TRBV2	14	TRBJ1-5	TGTGCCAGCAGTGCGTACAGTCCCCCCCAGCCCCAGCATTTT	CASSAYSPPQPQHF
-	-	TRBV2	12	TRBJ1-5	TGTGCCAGCAAGGGGAGCAATCAGCCCCAGCATTTT	CASKGSNQPQHF
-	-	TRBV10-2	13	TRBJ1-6	TGCGCCAGCAGTGAGAACAGGGAGGGCCCCCTCCACTTT	CASSENREGPLHF
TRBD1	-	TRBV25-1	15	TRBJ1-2	TGTGCCAGCAGTGAACAGACAGGGACCGTATTTGGCTACACCTTC	CASSEQTGTVFGYTF
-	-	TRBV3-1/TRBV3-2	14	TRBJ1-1	TGTGCCAGCAGCCAAGCAGGCAGGGTGGCTGAAGCTTTCTTT	CASSQAGRVAEAFF
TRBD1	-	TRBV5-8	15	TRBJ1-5	TGTGCCAGCAGCTCCTGGGGACAGGGCAGTCAGCCCCAGCATTTT	CASSSWGQGSQPQHF
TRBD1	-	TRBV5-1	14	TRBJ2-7	TGCGCCAGCAGAGGGGACAGGGCATCCTACGAGCAGTACTTC	CASRGDRASYEQYF
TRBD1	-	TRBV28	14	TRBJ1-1	TGTGCCAGCAGTTTGAGACAGGGGGGGACTGAAGCTTTCTTT	CASSLRQGGTEAFF
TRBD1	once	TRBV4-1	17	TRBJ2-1	TGCGCCAGCAGCCAAGTTCCAGGGGGCAGCTCCTACAATGAGCAGTTCTTC	CASSQVPGGSSYNEQFF
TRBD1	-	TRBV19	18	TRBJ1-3	TGTGCCAGTAGTCCCTTGGGACAGGGAGATTCTCCCGGAAACACCATATATTTT	CASSPLGQGDSPGNTIYF
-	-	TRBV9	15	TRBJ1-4	TGTGCCAGCAGCCCCATAGGGGTAGGTGGTGAAAAACTGTTTTTT	CASSPIGVGGEKLFF
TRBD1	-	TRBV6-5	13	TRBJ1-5	TGTGCCACCGGAGGGACAGGGGACCAGCCCCAGCATTTT	CATGGTGDQPQHF